This is a list of T cell receptor beta chains from one sample in a study of T cell responses to AZD1222 COVID-19 vaccine. Produced via immunoSEQ multiplex PCR; TCRdb's table is partial and in-frame only. Of 100,000 to 120,000 clones listed, 88% are singletons. The specimen was peripheral blood, collected on day 0 of AZD1222 vaccination. All receptors come from an adult in good health. The CDR3 runs from the conserved cysteine through the conserved F or W. A D gene is named only where the DNA matches it firmly. Some rows have no size entry. The others give once, few or many, or a class for an expanded clone.

>TRBJ1-2|TRBV12-3/TRBV12-4|once|NA
TGTGCCAGCAGTAGAAGGGGTGGCTACACCTTC
CASSRRGGYTF
>TRBJ1-4|TRBV9|NA|NA
TGTGCCAGCAGCGTAGCCACTTCTAATGAAAAACTGTTTTTT
CASSVATSNEKLFF
>TRBJ1-1|TRBV6-5|few|NA
TGTGCCAGCAGTACCCCGCAAGCAGGCACTGAAGCTTTCTTT
CASSTPQAGTEAFF
>TRBJ1-2|TRBV19|NA|NA
TGTGCCAGCAACACAGGAAATTATGGCTACACCTTC
CASNTGNYGYTF
>TRBJ2-2|TRBV11-2|NA|TRBD1
TGTGCCAGCAGCCGACAGACAGGGCTCTACACCGGGGAGCTGTTTTTT
CASSRQTGLYTGELFF
>TRBJ2-2|TRBV19|NA|NA
TGTGCCAGTAGTACCACCGGGGAGCTGTTTTTT
CASSTTGELFF
>TRBJ1-2|TRBV4-2|NA|NA
TGTGCCAGCAGCCAGGACCCCACCTATGGCTACACCTTC
CASSQDPTYGYTF
>TRBJ1-2|TRBV7-8|NA|NA
TGTGCCAGCAGCTTAGGGGGCAGCCAGATACTGTCCTCCTATGGCTACACCTTC
CASSLGGSQILSSYGYTF
>TRBJ2-7|TRBV27|NA|TRBD2
TGTGCCAGCAGTAAGAGGACTAGCGGGAGGTTCAAGTACGAGTACGAGCAGTACTTC
CASSKRTSGRFKYEYEQYF
>TRBJ2-3|TRBV18|NA|NA
TGTGCCAGCTCACCATCCCCTAGCACAGATACGCAGTATTTT
CASSPSPSTDTQYF
>TRBJ2-1|TRBV5-1|NA|NA
TGCGCCAGCAGCTTGGCCTTAGCGCTCTACAATGAGCAGTTCTTC
CASSLALALYNEQFF
>TRBJ2-1|TRBV5-1|once|TRBD2
TGCGCCAGCAGCCCCGGACTAGCGGGGACCAATGAGCAGTTCTTC
CASSPGLAGTNEQFF
>TRBJ2-3|TRBV18|NA|NA
TGTGCCAGCTCCCCCGGTATCACAGAAACAGATACGCAGTATTTT
CASSPGITETDTQYF
>TRBJ2-7|TRBV18|NA|TRBD1
TGTGCCAGCTCAACCGGACAGGGAAGCCACGAGCAGTACTTC
CASSTGQGSHEQYF
>TRBJ2-3|TRBV5-5|NA|NA
TGTGCCAGCAGCCAGACTGGTAAAGATACGCAGTATTTT
CASSQTGKDTQYF
>TRBJ1-2|TRBV5-5|NA|NA
TGTGCCAGCAGCTTGGGACAGCACTATGGCTACACCTTC
CASSLGQHYGYTF
>TRBJ1-6|TRBV7-9|NA|TRBD1
TGTGCCAGCAGCATAGGGACAGGGGATAATTCACCCCTCCACTTT
CASSIGTGDNSPLHF
>TRBJ1-5|TRBV7-8|NA|TRBD1
TGTGCCAGCAGCCCGGGGACAGGGGATCAGCCCCAGCATTTT
CASSPGTGDQPQHF
>TRBJ1-4|TRBV2|NA|NA
TGTGCCAGCCGGAACAGGGAGGGTGAAAAACTGTTTTTT
CASRNREGEKLFF
>TRBJ2-7|TRBV6-5|NA|TRBD2
TGTGCCAGCAGTTATGGGCTCCCTAGCGGGAGCTACGAGCAGTACTTC
CASSYGLPSGSYEQYF
>TRBJ2-7|TRBV3-1/TRBV3-2|NA|TRBD2
TGTGCCAGCAGCCTCGGGACTAGCGGCTACGAGCAGTACTTC
CASSLGTSGYEQYF
>TRBJ1-4|TRBV5-1|NA|NA
TGCGCCAGCAGCTTGGGCAGGTACGATGAAAAACTGTTTTTT
CASSLGRYDEKLFF
>TRBJ1-4|TRBV4-1|NA|TRBD1
TGCGCCAGCAGCCAGGAGGACAGGGGGCGCGAAAAACTGTTTTTT
CASSQEDRGREKLFF
>TRBJ1-1|TRBV6-6|NA|NA
TGTGCCAGCAGTTACGTTATTATGAACACTGAAGCTTTCTTT
CASSYVIMNTEAFF
>TRBJ1-1|TRBV7-2|NA|TRBD1
TGTGCCAGCAGCTTAATACAGGGGTGGAACACTGAAGCTTTCTTT
CASSLIQGWNTEAFF
>TRBJ1-3|TRBV6-5|NA|NA
TGTGCCAGCAGTTCGTACCAGGGATCTGGAAACACCATATATTTT
CASSSYQGSGNTIYF
>TRBJ1-2|TRBV30|NA|TRBD1
TGTGCCTGGACCGATCGGGACAGGGATTATGGCTACACCTTC
CAWTDRDRDYGYTF
>TRBJ2-1|TRBV18|NA|NA
TGTGCCAGCTCACCAGGGAGTCTCCTTGTCAATGAGCAGTTCTTC
CASSPGSLLVNEQFF
>TRBJ2-1|TRBV5-1|NA|NA
TGCGCCAGCAGCTTGACCCTTACAGGGAATGAGCAGTTCTTC
CASSLTLTGNEQFF
>TRBJ2-7|TRBV6-1|NA|NA
TGTGCCAGCAGTGACCGGGACGGACCCTACGAGCAGTACTTC
CASSDRDGPYEQYF
>TRBJ2-2|TRBV3-1/TRBV3-2|NA|TRBD2
TGTGCCAGCAGCCCAAGGGGACTAGCGGGGGAACACACCGGGGAGCTGTTTTTT
CASSPRGLAGEHTGELFF
>TRBJ2-1|TRBV7-2|NA|TRBD1
TGTGCCAGCAGCTTAACCTGGACAGGGAATGATGAGCAGTTCTTC
CASSLTWTGNDEQFF
>TRBJ2-7|TRBV3-1/TRBV3-2|NA|NA
TGTGCCAGCAGCCTTACGACAGACTCCTACGAGCAGTACTTC
CASSLTTDSYEQYF
>TRBJ1-2|TRBV3-1/TRBV3-2|NA|NA
TGTGCCAGCAGCCAACGCGGGAACTATGGCTACACCTTC
CASSQRGNYGYTF
>TRBJ1-5|TRBV27|NA|NA
TGTGCCAGCAGTTTATCCGGGGTTGCGAATCAGCCCCAGCATTTT
CASSLSGVANQPQHF
>TRBJ2-7|TRBV4-1|once|TRBD2
TGCGCCAGCAGCCAAGAAACGACTCGTGCGGCTAGCGGGGGCTACGAGCAGTACTTC
CASSQETTRAASGGYEQYF
>TRBJ1-1|TRBV10-2|NA|TRBD1
TGCGCCAGCTCACCGGGGACAGGCACTGAAGCTTTCTTT
CASSPGTGTEAFF
>TRBJ1-1|TRBV6-5|NA|NA
TGTGCCACCCGGTGGAACACTGAAGCTTTCTTT
CATRWNTEAFF
>TRBJ1-1|TRBV6-5|NA|TRBD1
TGTGCCAGCAGTATCGACAGGGGGGGCACTGAAGCTTTCTTT
CASSIDRGGTEAFF
>TRBJ2-1|TRBV19|NA|NA
TGTGCCACCGTTGGGGGAAGTACTTCCTACAATGAGCAGTTCTTC
CATVGGSTSYNEQFF